This T cell receptor (beta chain) was profiled in a study of memory B cells and T cells in multiple sclerosis. Comments on this clone: Its antigen is not known.

Clones were sequenced by immunoSEQ multiplex PCR, and TCRdb holds only the in-frame ones, with some missing. The data show approximately 32,000 clones, roughly 82% seen once. After stimulus-free culture, autoproliferating CFSE-dim and non-proliferating CFSE-high T cells were sequenced separately. Pooled replicate wells came from about 5x10^7 CFSE-labeled PBMCs cultured around seven days without stimulus. PBMCs were labeled with around 0.5 uM CFSE and cultured without exogenous stimuli. Study observations and caveats: Normalization was needed because clone-set size differences affected shared clonotype counts.

This CDR3 contains 17 residues. CDR1 is SNHLY, CDR2 FYNNEI, per germline. V was shortened by 8 bases and J by 1 base, with 23 bases between the two germline ends. Sequencing input: PBMCs from blood kept in culture. The J gene is TRBJ1-2, the V gene TRBV2; D might be TRBD1 (6 bases). The receptor was isolated from a human donor with multiple sclerosis. This CDR3 reads CASLDSQGQLFNYGYTF. The CDR3 DNA reads as TGTGCCAGCCTGGATTCTCAAGGACAGCTATTTAACTATGGCTACACCTTC.